This TCR beta chain originates from a study of human T cells and chemical hapten exposure (dated by TCRdb to the early 2020s). Some background on the complete study: For sensitization, 2% DPC in acetone was applied to a 2 cm by 2 cm area of upper inner arm skin. Weekly therapeutic DPC doses were additionally applied to the scalp of patients throughout the roughly 25-week study period. Patch testing was done on the upper back using Finn chambers containing 0.01% DPC, and results were scored after 6 days according to International Contact Dermatitis Research Group standards. The mostly female patient cohort included alopecia areata with under or over 50% scalp involvement, alopecia totalis and alopecia universalis. Libraries were pooled for sequencing, and variation in per-sample TCR yields was attributed mainly to small differences in library volumes within the pool. The study tracked peripheral blood TCR repertoire changes in vivo during primary and secondary sensitization to the hapten diphenylcyclopropenone (DPC) in alopecia patients. Patient blood was sampled pre-sensitization (week 0) and at 2, 6 and about 24 weeks after DPC sensitization. Blood for TCR sequencing was provided by twenty-nine alopecia patients at one to four time points (pre-sensitization, 2, 6 and 24 weeks).

At the junction V is shortened by 6 bases and J by 5 bases, with 11 bases in between. CDR1 and CDR2 are read off the germline V gene as MNHEY and SVGEGT. Its CDR3 holds 13 amino acids, cysteine through phenylalanine. The retained sequence is limited to the CDR3, 39 bases, with the frame set at the first base. The paper as a whole reports these results and caveats: DPC sensitization did not change how many TCRs were above 1 in 1000 frequency, and no evidence was found of alterations in global repertoire structure. Patch test score was positively correlated with the number of PT1 expanded TCRs, with significance at thresholds 8, 16 and 32 but not at 4. Significantly more large CDR3 similarity clusters were formed by expanded TCRs than by pre-sensitization or healthy control sets, consistent with antigen-driven responses. After repeated subsampling, the strength of the expansion versus patch-test correlation and the threshold at which it became significant changed. All patients had alopecia, a presumed autoimmune disease, so their immune response might differ from that of healthy individuals.

Read against the paper, the sample's time point label means: patch test 1, 2 weeks after DPC sensitization. This sample's treatment or condition label indicates: therapeutic diphenylcyclopropenone sensitization with weekly scalp DPC. At every patch-test visit, the blood draw took place before the patch test was put on. Eligible patients were aged 18 to 70, diagnosed with alopecia, deemed suitable for DPC therapy, and excluded if pregnant. Total RNA was extracted from unfractionated whole blood collected in Tempus Blood RNA tubes. This clonotype was detected ten times or more. No cognate antigen has been identified for it. Nothing much larger sits one base from this clone, and base qualities are not available. The library was produced with RACE. The instrument given in TCRdb is NextSeq 500. During library preparation, unique molecular identifiers were attached to individual cDNA molecules so that TCRs could be counted quantitatively and reproducibly. Each blood RNA sample was used to sequence both TCR alpha and TCR beta chains. Per the authors' processing: A median of around 96,000 TCRs per sample was observed, with a range of 23,224 to 690,600. The Decombinator software suite was used to annotate V, J and CDR3 in the TCR reads. To make PS versus PT1 abundance plots, every sample was subsampled to the same number of TCRs (28,000). Expanded TCRs were defined as absent before sensitization and observed at least eight times at the 2-week time point. TCRdb itself trimmed the public reads at Q25 with fastp, ran MiXCR and retained productive beta chains. Duplicate CDR3 protein sequences are folded into a single record with the most common DNA and genes. It is TCRdb's table, rather than the study itself, that gives the V and J calls and clone size. This sample is represented by 65,000 to 95,000 distinct CDR3 sequences; over 9.5% of them were singletons. The top ten clonotypes cover around 3.2% of the sample.

The rearrangement combines TRBV6-2 or TRBV6-3 with TRBJ1-5; TRBD1 might be the D gene, on 5 matching bases. The sequence was obtained from a woman in her fifties or sixties with alopecia areata. Some clones in this sample may be carry-over from other donors' samples. The sample in question was whole blood, obtained in connection with sensitization to the hapten diphenylcyclopropenone (DPC). The sequenced DNA: TGTGCCAGCAGCATCGACAGCCATCAGCCCCAGCATTTT. Its coded protein is CASSIDSHQPQHF.